The 5 T cell receptor beta chains given below trace back to one sample, sequenced in a study of human T cells and chemical hapten exposure. Using its own MiXCR run on the RACE reads, TCRdb lists one record per CDR3 protein. The sample yields roughly 53,000 distinct CDR3 sequences, 8% to 10% seen once. Noted time point: patch test 3, about 24 weeks after DPC sensitization. Documented treatment: therapeutic diphenylcyclopropenone sensitization with weekly scalp DPC. Sequenced material: whole blood, taken in connection with sensitization to the hapten diphenylcyclopropenone (DPC). The receptors were sampled from a woman aged 40 to 49 with alopecia areata. Some clones in this sample may be carry-over from other donors' samples.

This clonotype has a count of ten or more. The V gene is TRBV20-1, the J gene TRBJ2-1, with D possibly TRBD1 on 5 matching bases. The germline CDR1 and CDR2 sequences are DFQATT and SNEGSKA (reference sequence). V was trimmed by 6 bases and J by 9 bases, leaving 12 bases between them. CDR3 length: 11 residues. The CDR3 here is CSAQGPTEQFF. CDR3 in DNA: TGCAGTGCCCAGGGCCCTACTGAGCAGTTCTTC.

This clonotype was seen a handful of times. The rearrangement uses TRBV6-6 and TRBJ2-5; 12 nucleotides line up with TRBD2. CDR1 MNHNY and CDR2 SVGAGI come from the germline V gene (reference sequence). The J segment lost 3 bases and the V segment lost 1 base, leaving 0 bases of the junction unmatched. This CDR3 comprises 15 residues. The CDR3 bases are TGTGCCAGCAGTTACTGGACTAGCGGGGAAGAGACCCAGTACTTC. It is translated as CASSYWTSGEETQYF.

Many counts were recorded for this clonotype. Here the CDR3 reads CASSGEVNSPLHF. In DNA form, the CDR3 reads TGCGCCAGCAGCGGCGAGGTGAATTCACCCCTCCACTTT. The V call is TRBV4-1, the J call TRBJ1-6; no definite D call. CDR1 is MGHRA, CDR2 YSYEKL, per germline. Trimming took off 5 bases at V and 7 bases at J, with 9 bases between the two ends. The CDR3 extends over 13 amino acids.

In this sample, this clonotype turned up a few times. The genes are TRBV29-1 and TRBJ2-1; 9 positions match TRBD2. Trimming removed 6 bases from V and 7 bases from J; junction bases left unmatched: 7. Germline values: CDR1 SQVTM, CDR2 ANQGSEA. The CDR3 is 13 residues long. Written as DNA, the CDR3 is TGCAGCGTGCGGCGGGGGGGCGGTAATGAGCAGTTCTTC. As protein: CSVRRGGGNEQFF.

The chain recombines TRBV20-1 with TRBJ2-3; the D is unclear. The CDR3 is made up of 12 amino acids. CDR1 is DFQATT, CDR2 SNEGSKA, per germline (reference sequence). V was clipped by 5 bases and J by 2 bases, with 8 bases between them. The chain's CDR3 is CSAGSNTDTQYF. CDR3 in DNA: TGCAGTGCTGGATCTAACACAGATACGCAGTATTTT.